This TCR beta chain was obtained from a study of beta chain features in type 1 diabetes. The CDR3 spans 14 residues. V was clipped by 4 bases and J by 3 bases, with 10 bases between them. Germline V CDR1 and CDR2: MNHNS, SASEGT. Expressed TCRB transcripts were sequenced because the isolated RNA had all been reverse transcribed beforehand. Naive, central memory and regulatory T cell samples yielded about 3.57 million reads on average. Sequenced by immunoSEQ multiplex PCR; TCRdb stores in-frame clones only, minus some. The data contain roughly 150,000 clones, 7.5% to 10% of them singletons. The chain is built from TRBV6-1 and TRBJ1-5; D is unresolved. The specimen sequenced was central memory CD4+ T cells from blood. This clonotype was obtained from a woman aged 18-29 years in good health. The chain's CDR3 is CASSANHVNQPQHF. The CDR3 DNA is TGTGCCAGCAGTGCTAACCATGTCAATCAGCCCCAGCATTTT.